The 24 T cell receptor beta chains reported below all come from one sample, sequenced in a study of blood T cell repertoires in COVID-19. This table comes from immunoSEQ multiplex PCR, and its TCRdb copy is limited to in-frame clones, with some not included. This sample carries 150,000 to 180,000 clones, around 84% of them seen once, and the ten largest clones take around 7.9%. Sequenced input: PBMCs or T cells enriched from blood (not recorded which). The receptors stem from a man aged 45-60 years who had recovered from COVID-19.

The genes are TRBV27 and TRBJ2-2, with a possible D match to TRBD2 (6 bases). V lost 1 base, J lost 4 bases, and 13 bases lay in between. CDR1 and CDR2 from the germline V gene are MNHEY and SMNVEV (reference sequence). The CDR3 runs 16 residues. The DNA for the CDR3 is TGTGCCAGCAGTTTATTGGTGGTGGGGGGCACCGGGGAGCTGTTTTTT. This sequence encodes CASSLLVVGGTGELFF.

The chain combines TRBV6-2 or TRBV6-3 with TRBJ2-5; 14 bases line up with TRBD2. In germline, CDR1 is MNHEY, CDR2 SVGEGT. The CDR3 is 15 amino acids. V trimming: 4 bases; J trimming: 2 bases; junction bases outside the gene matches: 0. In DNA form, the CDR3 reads TGTGCCAGCAGTTGGACTAGCGGGGGGCAAGAGACCCAGTACTTC. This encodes CASSWTSGGQETQYF.

This CDR3 reads CASGGSDRNLYGYTF. The CDR3 coding sequence is TGTGCCAGCGGGGGCAGCGACAGAAACCTCTATGGCTACACCTTC. V and J are TRBV7-9 and TRBJ1-2, with D perhaps TRBD1 (6 bases). CDR1 SEHNR and CDR2 FQNEAQ come from the germline V gene (reference sequence). Trimming pared 8 bases from V and 4 bases from J, leaving 20 bases between. The CDR3 has 15 residues.

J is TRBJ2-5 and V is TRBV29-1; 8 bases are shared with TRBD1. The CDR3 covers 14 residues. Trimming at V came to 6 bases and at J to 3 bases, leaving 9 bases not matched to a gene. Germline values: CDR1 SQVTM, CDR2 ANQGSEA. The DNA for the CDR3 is TGCAGCGTATTGAAGGGACAGGTTAAAGAGACCCAGTACTTC. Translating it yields CSVLKGQVKETQYF. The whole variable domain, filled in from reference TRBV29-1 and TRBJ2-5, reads SAVISQKPSRDICQRGTSLTIQCQVDSQVTMMFWYRQQPGQSLTLIATANQGSEATYESGFVIDKFPISRPNLTFSTLTVSNMSPEDSSIYLCSVLKGQVKETQYFGPGTRLLVL.

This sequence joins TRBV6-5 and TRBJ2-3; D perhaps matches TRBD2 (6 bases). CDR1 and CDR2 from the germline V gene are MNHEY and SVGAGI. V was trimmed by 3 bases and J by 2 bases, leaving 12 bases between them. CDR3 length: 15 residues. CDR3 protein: CASSYRRGVTDTQYF. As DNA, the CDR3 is TGTGCCAGCAGTTATAGGCGGGGAGTCACAGATACGCAGTATTTT.

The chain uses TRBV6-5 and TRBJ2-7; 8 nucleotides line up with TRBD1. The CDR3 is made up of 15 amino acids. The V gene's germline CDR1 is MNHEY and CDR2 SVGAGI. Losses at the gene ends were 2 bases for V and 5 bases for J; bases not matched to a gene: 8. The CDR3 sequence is CASSYRRTGSDEQYF. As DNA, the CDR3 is TGTGCCAGCAGTTACCGTCGGACAGGGTCGGACGAGCAGTACTTC.

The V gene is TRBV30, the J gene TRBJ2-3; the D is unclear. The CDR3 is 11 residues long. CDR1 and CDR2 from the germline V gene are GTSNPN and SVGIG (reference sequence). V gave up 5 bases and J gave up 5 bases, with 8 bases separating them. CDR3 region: CAWAFKDTQYF. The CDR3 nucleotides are TGTGCCTGGGCCTTTAAAGATACGCAGTATTTT.

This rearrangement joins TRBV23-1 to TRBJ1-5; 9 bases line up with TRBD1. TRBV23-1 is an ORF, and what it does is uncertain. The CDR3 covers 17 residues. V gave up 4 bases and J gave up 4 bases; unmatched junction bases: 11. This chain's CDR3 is CASSPNDRTGENQPQHF. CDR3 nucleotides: TGCGCCAGCAGTCCCAATGACCGGACAGGGGAGAATCAGCCCCAGCATTTT.

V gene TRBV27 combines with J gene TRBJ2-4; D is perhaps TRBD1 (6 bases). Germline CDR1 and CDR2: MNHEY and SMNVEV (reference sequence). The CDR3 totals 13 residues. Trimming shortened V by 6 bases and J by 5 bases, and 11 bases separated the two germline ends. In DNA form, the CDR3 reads TGTGCCAGCAGGGGGGCAGGGGAAAACATTCAGTACTTC. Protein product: CASRGAGENIQYF.

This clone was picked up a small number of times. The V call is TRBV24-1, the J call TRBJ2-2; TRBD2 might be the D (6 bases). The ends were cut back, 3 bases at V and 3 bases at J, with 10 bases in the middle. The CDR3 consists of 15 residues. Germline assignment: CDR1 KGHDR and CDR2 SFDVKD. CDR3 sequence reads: CATSDHRDYTGELFF. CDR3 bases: TGTGCCACCAGTGATCATCGGGACTACACCGGGGAGCTGTTTTTT.

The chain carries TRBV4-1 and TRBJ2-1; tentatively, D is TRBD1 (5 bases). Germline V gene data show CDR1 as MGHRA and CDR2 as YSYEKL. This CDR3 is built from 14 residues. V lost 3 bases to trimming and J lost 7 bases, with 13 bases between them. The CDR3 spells CASSQPGQGNEQFF. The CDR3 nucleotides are TGCGCCAGCAGCCAGCCCGGACAAGGGAATGAGCAGTTCTTC.

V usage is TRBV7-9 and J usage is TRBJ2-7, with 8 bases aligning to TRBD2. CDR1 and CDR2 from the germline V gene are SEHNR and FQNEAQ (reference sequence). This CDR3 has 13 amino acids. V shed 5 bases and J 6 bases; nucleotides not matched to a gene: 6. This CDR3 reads CASSPRAGGEQYF. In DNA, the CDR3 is TGTGCCAGCAGCCCCCGGGCGGGGGGCGAGCAGTACTTC.

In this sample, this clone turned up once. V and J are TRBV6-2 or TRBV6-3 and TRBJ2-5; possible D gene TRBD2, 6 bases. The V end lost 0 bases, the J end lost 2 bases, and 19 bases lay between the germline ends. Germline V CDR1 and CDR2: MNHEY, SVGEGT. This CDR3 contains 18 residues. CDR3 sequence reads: CASSYSRGYRGSQETQYF. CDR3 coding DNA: TGTGCCAGCAGTTACTCGAGGGGTTATCGGGGGAGTCAAGAGACCCAGTACTTC.

The CDR3 sequence is CASSRDSGEAFF. The CDR3 DNA sequence: TGTGCCAGCAGCCGGGACAGCGGCGAAGCTTTCTTT. This chain joins TRBV7-8 and TRBJ1-1, with TRBD1 matching 7 bases. The J segment lost 8 bases and the V segment lost 5 bases, leaving 5 bases of the junction unmatched. The CDR3 length is 12 residues. CDR1 is SGHVS, CDR2 FQNEAQ, per germline.

Here the CDR3 DNA reads TGTGCCAGCAGCCAAGATGGGACAGGGTACGGCACAGATACGCAGTATTTT. Protein sequence: CASSQDGTGYGTDTQYF. This chain joins TRBV4-2 and TRBJ2-3, with TRBD1 identical over 9 bases. This CDR3 region has 17 residues. Germline CDR1 and CDR2: LGHNA and YNFKEQ. The V and J ends lost 0 bases and 1 base, in that order; junction bases with no gene match: 5.

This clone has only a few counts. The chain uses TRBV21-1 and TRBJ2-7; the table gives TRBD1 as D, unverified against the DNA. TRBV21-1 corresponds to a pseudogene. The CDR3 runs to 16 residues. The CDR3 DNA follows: TGTGCCAGCAGCAGCCTATCCGGGACAGCCTCCTACGAGCAGTACTTC. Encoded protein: CASSSLSGTASYEQYF.

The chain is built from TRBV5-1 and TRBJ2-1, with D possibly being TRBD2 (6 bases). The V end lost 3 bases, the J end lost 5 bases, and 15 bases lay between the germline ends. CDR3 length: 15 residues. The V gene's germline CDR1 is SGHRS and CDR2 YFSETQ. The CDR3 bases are TGCGCCAGCAGCTCCTCCCTCGGGAGAAACAATGAGCAGTTCTTC. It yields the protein CASSSSLGRNNEQFF.

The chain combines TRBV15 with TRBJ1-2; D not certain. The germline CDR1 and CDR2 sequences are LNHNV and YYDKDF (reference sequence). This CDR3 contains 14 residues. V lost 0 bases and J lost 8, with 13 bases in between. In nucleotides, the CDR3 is TGTGCCACCAGCAGAGATGAGGCCCTAAGGGGCTACACCTTC. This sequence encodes CATSRDEALRGYTF.

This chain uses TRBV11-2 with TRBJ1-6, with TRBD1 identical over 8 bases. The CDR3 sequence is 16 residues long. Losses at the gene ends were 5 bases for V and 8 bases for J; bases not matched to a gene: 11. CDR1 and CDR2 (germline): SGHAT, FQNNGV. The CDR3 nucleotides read TGTGCCAGCAGCCGCGGACAGGGATTCTACGATTCACCCCTCCACTTT. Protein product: CASSRGQGFYDSPLHF.

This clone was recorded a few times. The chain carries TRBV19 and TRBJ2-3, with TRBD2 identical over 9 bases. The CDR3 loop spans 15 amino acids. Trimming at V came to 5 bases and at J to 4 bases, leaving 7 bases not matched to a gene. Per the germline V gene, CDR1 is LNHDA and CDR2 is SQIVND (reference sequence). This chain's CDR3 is CASSPGAGGADTQYF. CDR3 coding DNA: TGTGCCAGTAGTCCCGGGGCGGGGGGGGCAGATACGCAGTATTTT.

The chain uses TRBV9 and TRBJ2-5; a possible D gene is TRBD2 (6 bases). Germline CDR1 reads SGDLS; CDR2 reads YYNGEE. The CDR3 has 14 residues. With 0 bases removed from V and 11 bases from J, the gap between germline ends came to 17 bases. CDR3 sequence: CASSVGAVSGEQYF. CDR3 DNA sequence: TGTGCCAGCAGCGTAGGCGCGGTTTCGGGAGAGCAGTACTTC.

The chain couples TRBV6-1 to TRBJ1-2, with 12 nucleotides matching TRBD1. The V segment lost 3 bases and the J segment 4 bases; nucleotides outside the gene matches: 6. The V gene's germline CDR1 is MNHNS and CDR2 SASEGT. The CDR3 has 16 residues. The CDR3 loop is CASSEGQGASLYGYTF. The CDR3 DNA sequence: TGTGCCAGCAGTGAGGGACAGGGGGCGTCTCTCTATGGCTACACCTTC.

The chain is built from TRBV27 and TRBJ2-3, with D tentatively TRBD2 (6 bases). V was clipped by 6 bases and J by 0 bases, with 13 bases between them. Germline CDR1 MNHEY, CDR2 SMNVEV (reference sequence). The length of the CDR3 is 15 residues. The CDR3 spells CASRAVAASTDTQYF. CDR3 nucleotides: TGTGCCAGCAGGGCAGTAGCGGCAAGCACAGATACGCAGTATTTT.

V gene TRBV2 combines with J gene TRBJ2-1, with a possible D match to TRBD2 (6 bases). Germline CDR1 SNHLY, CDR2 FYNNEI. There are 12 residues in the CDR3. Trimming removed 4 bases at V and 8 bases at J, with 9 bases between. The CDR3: CASSVGGDEQFF. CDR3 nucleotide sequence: TGTGCCAGCAGTGTGGGGGGTGATGAGCAGTTCTTC. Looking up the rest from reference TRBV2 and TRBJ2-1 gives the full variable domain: EPEVTQTPSHQVTQMGQEVILRCVPISNHLYFYWYRQILGQKVEFLVSFYNNEISEKSEIFDDQFSVERPDGSNFTLKIRSTKLEDSAMYFCASSVGGDEQFFGPGTRLTVL.